Reported below is one T cell receptor beta chain. TCRdb's table, derived via immunoSEQ multiplex PCR, lists solely in-frame clones and lacks some. The sample lists a few hundred thousand clones, under 90% occurring once. This sample is part of a study of blood T cell repertoires in COVID-19. The sequence was collected from a woman in her 50s who had been exposed to COVID-19. The sample consisted of PBMCs or T cells enriched from blood (not recorded which).

DNA of the CDR3: TGTGCCAGCAGTCTCGGGACAGGGTTCGGGGCTTTCTTT. Translating gives CASSLGTGFGAFF. This chain connects TRBV27 to TRBJ1-1, with TRBD1 matching over 9 bases. CDR3 length: 13 residues. Germline loops: CDR1 MNHEY, CDR2 SMNVEV (reference sequence). Trimming at V came to 5 bases and at J to 11 bases, leaving 9 bases not matched to a gene.